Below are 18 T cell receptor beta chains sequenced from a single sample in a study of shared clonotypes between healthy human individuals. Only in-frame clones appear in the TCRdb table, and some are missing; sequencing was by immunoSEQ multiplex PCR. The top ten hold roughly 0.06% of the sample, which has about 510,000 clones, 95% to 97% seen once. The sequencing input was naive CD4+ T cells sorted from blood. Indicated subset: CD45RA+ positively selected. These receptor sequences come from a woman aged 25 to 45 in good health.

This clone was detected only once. CDR3 bases: TGTGCCAGCAGTAGAGGGCCATCCCAGTACTTC. It encodes CASSRGPSQYF. The rearrangement uses TRBV6-5 and TRBJ2-5, with a tentative D call TRBD2 (5 bases). CDR1 and CDR2 from the germline V gene are MNHEY and SVGAGI. The V gene lost 5 bases and the J gene lost 9 bases, with 10 bases spanning the gap. The CDR3 is 11 amino acids.

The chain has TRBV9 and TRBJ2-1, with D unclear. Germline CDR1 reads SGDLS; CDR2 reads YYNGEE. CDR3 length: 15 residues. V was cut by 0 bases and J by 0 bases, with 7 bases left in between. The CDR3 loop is CASSVDMSSYNEQFF. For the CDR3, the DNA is TGTGCCAGCAGCGTAGATATGTCCTCCTACAATGAGCAGTTCTTC.

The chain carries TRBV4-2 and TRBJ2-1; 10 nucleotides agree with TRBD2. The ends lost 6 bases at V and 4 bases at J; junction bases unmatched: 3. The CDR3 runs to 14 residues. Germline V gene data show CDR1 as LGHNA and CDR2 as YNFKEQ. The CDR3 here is CASRGLAIYNEQFF. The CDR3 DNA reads TGTGCCAGCAGGGGACTAGCGATTTACAATGAGCAGTTCTTC.

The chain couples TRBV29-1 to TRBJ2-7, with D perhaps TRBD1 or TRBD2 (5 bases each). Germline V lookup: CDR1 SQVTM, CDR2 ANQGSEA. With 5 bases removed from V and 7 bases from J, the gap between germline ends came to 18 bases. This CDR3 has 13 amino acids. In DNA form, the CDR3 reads TGCAGCGTTCAACCCGGGACCTCTGGGGAGCAGTACTTC. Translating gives CSVQPGTSGEQYF.

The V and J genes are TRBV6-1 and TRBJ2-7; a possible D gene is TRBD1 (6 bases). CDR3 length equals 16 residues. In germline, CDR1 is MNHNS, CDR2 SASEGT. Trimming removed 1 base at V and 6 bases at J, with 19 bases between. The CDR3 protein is CASSEGANQGWGEQYF. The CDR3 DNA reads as TGTGCCAGCAGTGAAGGAGCTAACCAGGGGTGGGGCGAGCAGTACTTC.

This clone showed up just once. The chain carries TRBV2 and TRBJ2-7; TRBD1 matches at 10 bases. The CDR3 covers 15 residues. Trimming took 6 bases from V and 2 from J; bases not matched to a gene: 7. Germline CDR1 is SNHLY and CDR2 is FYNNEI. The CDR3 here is CASRSPGQGTYEQYF. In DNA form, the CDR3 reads TGTGCCAGCAGGTCCCCGGGACAGGGGACCTACGAGCAGTACTTC. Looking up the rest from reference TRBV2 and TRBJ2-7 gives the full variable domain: EPEVTQTPSHQVTQMGQEVILRCVPISNHLYFYWYRQILGQKVEFLVSFYNNEISEKSEIFDDQFSVERPDGSNFTLKIRSTKLEDSAMYFCASRSPGQGTYEQYFGPGTRLTVT.

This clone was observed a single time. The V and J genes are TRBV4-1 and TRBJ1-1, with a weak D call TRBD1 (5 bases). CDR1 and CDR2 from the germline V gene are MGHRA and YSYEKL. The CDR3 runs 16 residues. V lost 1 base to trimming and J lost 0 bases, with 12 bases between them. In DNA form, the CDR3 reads TGCGCCAGCAGCCAAGCGTCTCTAGGGGTGAACACTGAAGCTTTCTTT. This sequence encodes CASSQASLGVNTEAFF.

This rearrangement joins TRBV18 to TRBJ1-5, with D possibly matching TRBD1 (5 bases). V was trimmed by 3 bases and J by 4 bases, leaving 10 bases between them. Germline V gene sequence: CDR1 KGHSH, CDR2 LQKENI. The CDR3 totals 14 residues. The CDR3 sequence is CASSPGLENQPQHF. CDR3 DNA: TGTGCCAGCTCACCGGGACTTGAAAATCAGCCCCAGCATTTT.

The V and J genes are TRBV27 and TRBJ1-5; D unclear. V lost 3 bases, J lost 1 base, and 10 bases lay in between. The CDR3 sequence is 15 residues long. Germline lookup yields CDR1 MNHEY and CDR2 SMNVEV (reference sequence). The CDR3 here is CASSLVFTSNQPQHF. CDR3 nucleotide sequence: TGTGCCAGCAGTTTGGTTTTTACAAGCAATCAGCCCCAGCATTTT.

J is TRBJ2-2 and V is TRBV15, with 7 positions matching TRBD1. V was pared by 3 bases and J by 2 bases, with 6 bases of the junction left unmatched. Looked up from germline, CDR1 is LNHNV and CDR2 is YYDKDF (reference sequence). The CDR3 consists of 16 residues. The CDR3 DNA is TGTGCCACCAGCAGCCGGGACAGATTAAACACCGGGGAGCTGTTTTTT. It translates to CATSSRDRLNTGELFF.

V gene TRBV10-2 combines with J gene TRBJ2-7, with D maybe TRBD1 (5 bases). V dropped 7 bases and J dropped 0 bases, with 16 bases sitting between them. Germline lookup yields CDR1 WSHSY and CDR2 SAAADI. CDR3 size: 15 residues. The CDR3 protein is CASTQRGGYSYEQYF. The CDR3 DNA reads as TGCGCCAGCACCCAAAGGGGCGGATACTCCTACGAGCAGTACTTC.

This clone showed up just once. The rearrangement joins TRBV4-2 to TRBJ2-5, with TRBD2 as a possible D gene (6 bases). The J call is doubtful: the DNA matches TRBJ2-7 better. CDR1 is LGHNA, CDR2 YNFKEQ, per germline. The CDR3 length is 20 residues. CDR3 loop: CASSQEQFHRGADSSYEQYF. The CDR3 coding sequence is TGTGCCAGCAGCCAAGAGCAGTTCCACCGCGGGGCAGACAGCTCCTACGAGCAGTACTTC.

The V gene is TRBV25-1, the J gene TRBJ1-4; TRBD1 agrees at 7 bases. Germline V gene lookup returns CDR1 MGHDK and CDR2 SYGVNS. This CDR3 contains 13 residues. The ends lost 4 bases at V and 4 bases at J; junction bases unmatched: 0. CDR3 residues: CASSGDSNEKLFF. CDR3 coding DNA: TGTGCCAGCAGTGGGGACAGTAATGAAAAACTGTTTTTT.

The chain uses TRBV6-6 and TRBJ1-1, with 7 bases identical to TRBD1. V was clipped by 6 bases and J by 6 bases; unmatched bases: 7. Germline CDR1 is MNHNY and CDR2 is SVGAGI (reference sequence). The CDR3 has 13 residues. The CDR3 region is CASRSPQGAEAFF. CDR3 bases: TGTGCCAGCAGAAGTCCCCAGGGGGCTGAAGCTTTCTTT.

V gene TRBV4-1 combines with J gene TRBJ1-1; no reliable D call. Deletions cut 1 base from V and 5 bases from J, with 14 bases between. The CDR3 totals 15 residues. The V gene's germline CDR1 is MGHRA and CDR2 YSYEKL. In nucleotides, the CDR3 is TGCGCCAGCAGCCAAGTGATGGGGTTTGGGACTGAAGCTTTCTTT. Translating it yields CASSQVMGFGTEAFF.

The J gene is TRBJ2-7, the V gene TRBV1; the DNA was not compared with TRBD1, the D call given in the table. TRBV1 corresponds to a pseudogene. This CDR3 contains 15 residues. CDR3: CTSSQQTGSDQEQYF. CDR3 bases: TGCACCAGCAGCCAACAGACAGGGTCCGACCAGGAGCAGTACTTC.

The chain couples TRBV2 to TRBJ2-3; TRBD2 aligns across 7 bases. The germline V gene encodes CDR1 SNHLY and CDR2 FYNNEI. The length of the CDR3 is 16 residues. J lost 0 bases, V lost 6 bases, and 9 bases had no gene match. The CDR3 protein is CASRRLADTSTDTQYF. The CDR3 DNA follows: TGTGCCAGCAGGAGGCTAGCGGACACTAGCACAGATACGCAGTATTTT.

The CDR3, as DNA: TGTGCCAGCAGTTACCCCTCCGGGACAGGGGTCTACGAGCAGTACTTC. As protein: CASSYPSGTGVYEQYF. This chain connects TRBV6-7 to TRBJ2-5; 10 bases line up with TRBD1. The J call may be in error: the DNA end matches TRBJ2-7 better. TRBV6-7 is annotated as an ORF whose role is uncertain. There are 16 residues in the CDR3.